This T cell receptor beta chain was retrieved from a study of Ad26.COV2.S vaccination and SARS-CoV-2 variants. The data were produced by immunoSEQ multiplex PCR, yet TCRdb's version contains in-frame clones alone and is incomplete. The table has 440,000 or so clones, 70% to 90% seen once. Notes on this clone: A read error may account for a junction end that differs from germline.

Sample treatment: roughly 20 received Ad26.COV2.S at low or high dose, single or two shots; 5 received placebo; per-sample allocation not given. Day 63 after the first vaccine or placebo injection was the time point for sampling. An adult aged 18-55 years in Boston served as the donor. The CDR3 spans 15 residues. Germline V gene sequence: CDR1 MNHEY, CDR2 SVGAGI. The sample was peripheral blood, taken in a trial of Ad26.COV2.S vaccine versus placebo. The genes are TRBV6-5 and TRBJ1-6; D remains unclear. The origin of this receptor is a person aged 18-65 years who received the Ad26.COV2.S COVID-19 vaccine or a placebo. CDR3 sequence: CASSGPVVYSSPLHF. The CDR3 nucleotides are TGTGCCAGCAGCGGACCCGTCGTGTATAGTTCACCCCTCCACTTT.